These 7 T cell receptor beta chains were sequenced from one sample in a study of early T cells in non-severe SARS-CoV-2 infection. Using its own MiXCR run on the 5' RACE reads, TCRdb lists one record per CDR3 protein. This sample carries about 81,000 distinct CDR3 sequences, roughly 5.7% of them seen once, and the ten largest clones take roughly 7.8%. Sequenced input: whole blood. These receptor sequences come from an adult who was a healthcare worker with PCR-confirmed SARS-CoV-2 infection or an uninfected control (not recorded which).

This clonotype showed up many times. The V gene is TRBV5-1, the J gene TRBJ1-2; 7 bases line up with TRBD1. The ends lost 4 bases at V and 6 bases at J; junction bases unmatched: 9. CDR3 length: 14 amino acids. Germline-derived CDR1 and CDR2 are SGHRS and YFSETQ. CDR3 bases: TGCGCCAGCAGCACCCGGACAGGAGGGGATGGCTACACCTTC. This sequence encodes CASSTRTGGDGYTF.

This clonotype was picked up a small number of times. This sequence joins TRBV10-3 and TRBJ2-5, with D uncertain. V was pared by 3 bases and J by 5 bases, with 4 bases between. The CDR3 extends over 11 amino acids. Germline lookup yields CDR1 ENHRY and CDR2 SYGVKD. CDR3 coding DNA: TGTGCCATCAGTGACGGGGAGACCCAGTACTTC. Its protein is CAISDGETQYF.

The chain has TRBV7-8 and TRBJ1-1; TRBD1 aligns across 8 bases. This CDR3 has 15 residues. Germline V gene lookup returns CDR1 SGHVS and CDR2 FQNEAQ. The trim removed 5 bases at V and 0 bases at J, leaving 5 bases unmatched. CDR3 coding DNA: TGTGCCAGCAGCCCTTCGACAGGGGTGAACACTGAAGCTTTCTTT. Its protein product is CASSPSTGVNTEAFF. Combining the CDR3 with reference TRBV7-8 and TRBJ1-1 gives the whole variable domain GAGVSQSPRYKVAKRGQDVALRCDPISGHVSLFWYQQALGQGPEFLTYFQNEAQLDKSGLPSDRFFAERPEGSVSTLKIQRTQQEDSAVYLCASSPSTGVNTEAFFGQGTRLTVV.

This clonotype was counted at least ten times. The chain recombines TRBV10-3 with TRBJ1-5; a weak D match, TRBD1 (6 bases). The CDR3 is 13 amino acids. CDR1 is ENHRY, CDR2 SYGVKD, per germline. Trimming shortened V by 6 bases and J by 3 bases, and 9 bases separated the two germline ends. CDR3 residues: CAISGGLNQPQHF. For the CDR3, the DNA is TGTGCCATCAGCGGGGGCCTCAATCAGCCCCAGCATTTT.

This clonotype has a count of ten or more. This rearrangement joins TRBV7-8 to TRBJ2-3, with D perhaps being TRBD1 or TRBD2 (6 bases each). The CDR3 runs to 15 residues. From germline, CDR1 is SGHVS and CDR2 FQNEAQ. V was cut by 0 bases and J by 0 bases, with 7 bases left in between. CDR3 nucleotides: TGTGCCAGCAGCTTAGCGGGGGGCAGCACAGATACGCAGTATTTT. Its protein product is CASSLAGGSTDTQYF. The variable domain in full, with the rest retrieved from reference TRBV7-8 and TRBJ2-3, is GAGVSQSPRYKVAKRGQDVALRCDPISGHVSLFWYQQALGQGPEFLTYFQNEAQLDKSGLPSDRFFAERPEGSVSTLKIQRTQQEDSAVYLCASSLAGGSTDTQYFGPGTRLTVL.

At least ten counts were recorded for this clonotype. The chain has TRBV3-1 and TRBJ1-3; perhaps TRBD1 as D (6 bases). The CDR3 extends over 14 amino acids. Germline CDR1 and CDR2: LGHDT and YNNKEL (reference sequence). V was cut by 2 bases and J by 3 bases, with 8 bases left in between. The CDR3 loop reads CASSQNRVGNTIYF. DNA of the CDR3: TGTGCCAGCAGCCAAAACAGGGTTGGAAACACCATATATTTT.

This clonotype was counted many times. This chain joins TRBV20-1 and TRBJ2-1, with TRBD2 identical over 11 bases. Germline V gene lookup returns CDR1 DFQATT and CDR2 SNEGSKA (reference sequence). V dropped 4 bases and J dropped 4; count of bases not matched to a gene: 3. The length of the CDR3 is 14 residues. The chain's CDR3 is CSATGLADYNEQFF. The CDR3 DNA is TGCAGTGCTACGGGACTAGCGGATTACAATGAGCAGTTCTTC.